The sample holds many counts of the clone carrying this T cell receptor (beta chain). No antigen is known for it. Germline loops: CDR1 LGHNA, CDR2 YSLEER. With V trimmed by 3 bases and J by 7 bases, 12 bases remained unmatched. The CDR3 runs to 16 residues. The sample originates from a study of CD8 T cells in ankylosing spondylitis. Overall study results and limits: It appeared that ankylosing spondylitis blood was characterized by a TCR beta motif of several highly homologous variants.

TCRdb recomputed calls from the 5' RACE reads with MiXCR, one row per CDR3 protein. This table has about 220,000 distinct CDR3 sequences, 6% to 8.5% appearing once. This chain links TRBV4-3 with TRBJ2-1, with 7 bases lining up with TRBD2. Sequencing used blood, either unsorted or a sorted T cell fraction (not recorded which). This receptor was taken from a male donor with ankylosing spondylitis. CDR3 nucleotides: TGCGCCAGCAGCCAGGCCCTCGGACTAGTTTTGAATGAGCAGTTCTTC. Translated, it gives CASSQALGLVLNEQFF.